This T cell receptor (beta chain) appears in the sequencing data of a study of OX40 agonist ivuxolimab in advanced cancers. Whole-study context: Cancers in dose escalation were hepatocellular, melanoma, renal cell and head and neck.

CDR1 DFQATT and CDR2 SNEGSKA come from the germline V gene (reference sequence). The length of the CDR3 is 11 residues. Autoimmune disease history or systemic immunosuppression led to patient exclusion. Using immunoSEQ multiplex PCR, the repertoire was profiled, and TCRdb retains in-frame clones only, with some absent. This table has 50,000 to 65,000 clones, approximately 85% appearing once. The sequencing here drew on CD4+ or CD8+ T cells sorted from blood, taken in a trial of the OX40 agonist ivuxolimab. This chain connects TRBV20-1 to TRBJ1-6; no clear D gene. The sequence was collected from an adult with an advanced solid tumor such as melanoma, head and neck, liver or kidney cancer. CDR3 region: CSVFGNSPLHF. The CDR3 nucleotides read TGCAGCGTCTTCGGTAATTCACCCCTCCACTTT.